These 25 T cell receptor beta chains were sequenced from one sample in a study of T cell responses to AZD1222 COVID-19 vaccine. Profiling relied on immunoSEQ multiplex PCR, and the TCRdb table lists in-frame clones only, not all of them. Of some 83,000 clones listed, roughly 88% were seen once; the top ten hold roughly 9.4%. Sequencing was performed on peripheral blood, taken on day 0 of AZD1222 vaccination. Receptors originate from an adult in good health.

This clone was seen only a few times. V gene TRBV10-3 combines with J gene TRBJ1-4, with 7 bases fitting TRBD1. The CDR3 is 15 residues long. Germline V CDR1 and CDR2: ENHRY, SYGVKD. Trimming cost V 3 bases and J 3 bases; bases outside gene matches: 4. The CDR3 protein is CAISETGEPNEKLFF. CDR3 in DNA: TGTGCCATCAGTGAAACAGGGGAGCCTAATGAAAAACTGTTTTTT.

On this clone itself: The conserved closing phenylalanine or tryptophan is absent in this CDR3, likely reflecting a read error. The DNA is omitted, as the CDR3 cannot be located on it reliably, and the CDR3 follows TCRdb's listing. The V call is TRBV19, the J call TRBJ1-1. CDR1 is LNHDA, CDR2 SQIVND, per germline (reference sequence). The CDR3 is 11 amino acids in total, end residues counted. This CDR3 reads CASSIDGPCIS.

The J gene is TRBJ1-4, the V gene TRBV2; maybe TRBD1 (6 bases). The V gene's germline CDR1 is SNHLY and CDR2 FYNNEI. The ends were cut back, 8 bases at V and 0 bases at J, with 13 bases in the middle. This CDR3 contains 15 residues. The CDR3 DNA reads TGTGCCAGCCTTGGGACACTCGCAACTAATGAAAAACTGTTTTTT. It specifies CASLGTLATNEKLFF.

J is TRBJ2-1 and V is TRBV18, with D uncertain. CDR1 and CDR2 (germline): KGHSH, LQKENI. The CDR3 totals 12 residues. With 3 bases removed from V and 6 bases from J, the gap between germline ends came to 6 bases. The CDR3 DNA is TGTGCCAGCTCACCCCTAGTCAATGAGCAGTTCTTC. As protein: CASSPLVNEQFF.

The chain recombines TRBV12-3 or TRBV12-4 with TRBJ1-3; D perhaps matches TRBD1 (5 bases). The length of the CDR3 is 13 residues. V lost 3 bases and J 6 bases, leaving 9 bases between the germline ends. CDR3 sequence (DNA): TGTGCCAGCAGTTTTCACGGGGCAAACACCATATATTTT. Translated, it gives CASSFHGANTIYF.

This chain uses TRBV6-5 with TRBJ2-1, with 9 bases matching TRBD1. The CDR3 extends over 14 amino acids. V shed 6 bases, J shed 6 bases, and the junction held 6 bases outside the gene matches. The germline CDR1 and CDR2 sequences are MNHEY and SVGAGI. CDR3 sequence (DNA): TGTGCCAGCAGAAGGGACAGGGTTGTCAATGAGCAGTTCTTC. The encoded protein is CASRRDRVVNEQFF.

Only one count was recorded for this clone. V and J are TRBV25-1 and TRBJ1-2, with 7 bases fitting TRBD1. V was clipped by 3 bases and J by 3 bases; unmatched bases: 10. This CDR3 is built from 16 residues. Germline CDR1 is MGHDK and CDR2 is SYGVNS. In nucleotides, the CDR3 is TGTGCCAGCAGTGATTACAGGGGCCCGGGTGACTATGGCTACACCTTC. Protein product: CASSDYRGPGDYGYTF.

The chain has TRBV7-3 and TRBJ2-1, with D tentatively TRBD2 (6 bases). Germline V gene data show CDR1 as SGHTA and CDR2 as FQGTGA. The length of the CDR3 is 13 residues. Trimming removed 1 base at V and 9 bases at J, with 10 bases between. CDR3 sequence: CASSLNRGGEQFF. The CDR3 bases are TGTGCCAGCAGCTTAAACCGGGGAGGTGAGCAGTTCTTC. Complete variable domain (other parts from reference TRBV7-3 and TRBJ2-1): GAGVSQTPSNKVTEKGKYVELRCDPISGHTALYWYRQSLGQGPEFLIYFQGTGAADDSGLPNDRFFAVRPEGSVSTLKIQRTERGDSAVYLCASSLNRGGEQFFGPGTRLTVL.

The CDR3 nucleotides read TGTGCCAGCAGCGTCAACGGGCACGAGCAGTACTTC. Its translation: CASSVNGHEQYF. This chain connects TRBV9 to TRBJ2-7; D not resolved. V was clipped by 2 bases and J by 5 bases, with 8 bases between them. Germline V gene lookup returns CDR1 SGDLS and CDR2 YYNGEE. CDR3 length equals 12 residues.

The rearrangement uses TRBV27 and TRBJ2-1; D call uncertain. The V end was cut by 3 bases, the J end by 9 bases, with 6 bases between. Looked up from germline, CDR1 is MNHEY and CDR2 is SMNVEV (reference sequence). The CDR3 totals 11 residues. The CDR3 loop reads CASSFALEQFF. The CDR3 nucleotides read TGTGCCAGCAGTTTTGCGCTTGAGCAGTTCTTC.

This chain connects TRBV6-2 or TRBV6-3 to TRBJ1-1; D might be TRBD1 (5 bases). Germline values: CDR1 MNHEY, CDR2 SVGEGT. The CDR3 sequence is 14 residues long. V was shortened by 2 bases and J by 1 base, with 8 bases between the two germline ends. The CDR3 is CASSYRGGNTEAFF. CDR3 in DNA: TGTGCCAGCAGTTACCGTGGGGGGAACACTGAAGCTTTCTTT.

The chain recombines TRBV4-3 with TRBJ2-3, with D tentatively TRBD2 (5 bases). In germline, CDR1 is LGHNA, CDR2 YSLEER. The CDR3 spans 19 residues. The V gene lost 0 bases and the J gene lost 2 bases, with 21 bases spanning the gap. The CDR3 sequence: CASSQDPPMRVAPTDTQYF. In DNA, the CDR3 is TGCGCCAGCAGCCAAGATCCCCCAATGAGGGTGGCCCCCACAGATACGCAGTATTTT.

The V and J genes are TRBV7-9 and TRBJ2-5; D gene ambiguous. This CDR3 contains 14 residues. V lost 6 bases and J 5 bases, leaving 16 bases between the germline ends. The V gene's germline CDR1 is SEHNR and CDR2 FQNEAQ (reference sequence). DNA for the CDR3: TGTGCCAGCAGTTCCACCCGGGCGGAGGAGACCCAGTACTTC. Its translation: CASSSTRAEETQYF.

The chain is built from TRBV28 and TRBJ1-6, with unresolved D. V dropped 4 bases and J dropped 7 bases, with 14 bases sitting between them. The CDR3 length is 15 residues. The germline V gene encodes CDR1 MDHEN and CDR2 SYDVKM. The CDR3 sequence: CASSSWRGENSPLHF. The CDR3, as DNA: TGTGCCAGCAGTTCATGGCGTGGGGAAAATTCACCCCTCCACTTT.

The rearrangement uses TRBV20-1 and TRBJ2-1, with 11 bases matching TRBD2. V was pared by 3 bases and J by 10 bases, with 5 bases of the junction left unmatched. CDR3 length equals 13 residues. CDR1 DFQATT and CDR2 SNEGSKA come from the germline V gene (reference sequence). In nucleotides, the CDR3 is TGCAGTGCTAGTAGCGGGAGGGCCTGGGAGCAGTTCTTC. The encoded protein is CSASSGRAWEQFF.

The V and J genes are TRBV20-1 and TRBJ2-7, with D possibly matching TRBD1 (6 bases). CDR3 length: 11 residues. The germline gives CDR1 DFQATT, CDR2 SNEGSKA (reference sequence). V was shortened by 5 bases and J by 5 bases, with 10 bases between the two germline ends. The CDR3 protein is CSAGGRNEQYF. In nucleotides, the CDR3 is TGCAGTGCTGGGGGCAGAAACGAGCAGTACTTC.

The genes are TRBV7-9 and TRBJ2-1; no reliable D call. The V gene's germline CDR1 is SEHNR and CDR2 FQNEAQ (reference sequence). The CDR3 runs to 12 residues. Deletions cut 1 base from V and 8 bases from J, with 6 bases between. The CDR3 protein is CASSLGVDEQFF. DNA for the CDR3: TGTGCCAGCAGCTTAGGGGTCGATGAGCAGTTCTTC.

The V and J genes are TRBV18 and TRBJ2-1; 8 bases agree with TRBD2. Germline CDR1 KGHSH, CDR2 LQKENI. This CDR3 has 15 residues. The J segment lost 4 bases and the V segment lost 2 bases, leaving 4 bases of the junction unmatched. The CDR3 region is CASSPVQRGYNEQFF. In nucleotides, the CDR3 is TGTGCCAGCTCACCAGTCCAGCGGGGGTACAATGAGCAGTTCTTC.

The CDR3 DNA is TGCAGCGTTGAATCTGGCCAGGGGTACTCCTACGAGCAGTACTTC. Protein sequence: CSVESGQGYSYEQYF. The chain joins TRBV29-1 to TRBJ2-7; a weak D match, TRBD1 (6 bases). The V gene lost 2 bases and the J gene lost 0 bases, with 14 bases spanning the gap. The CDR3 has 15 amino acids. The germline V gene encodes CDR1 SQVTM and CDR2 ANQGSEA.

This chain connects TRBV2 to TRBJ1-2; 9 positions match TRBD1. In germline, CDR1 is SNHLY, CDR2 FYNNEI. The CDR3 consists of 14 residues. V was clipped by 5 bases and J by 2 bases; unmatched bases: 3. CDR3 DNA sequence: TGTGCCAGCAGTTCCGACAGGGGGAACTATGGCTACACCTTC. The encoded protein is CASSSDRGNYGYTF. Full variable domain (remainder filled in from reference TRBV2 and TRBJ1-2): EPEVTQTPSHQVTQMGQEVILRCVPISNHLYFYWYRQILGQKVEFLVSFYNNEISEKSEIFDDQFSVERPDGSNFTLKIRSTKLEDSAMYFCASSSDRGNYGYTFGSGTRLTVV.

The chain combines TRBV30 with TRBJ1-3, with D maybe TRBD1 (5 bases). There are 16 residues in the CDR3. Germline CDR1 reads GTSNPN; CDR2 reads SVGIG (reference sequence). Trimming removed 2 bases from V and 0 bases from J, with 14 bases in between. This CDR3 is CAWSPGAGPSGNTIYF. The CDR3 bases are TGTGCCTGGAGTCCTGGGGCAGGCCCCTCTGGAAACACCATATATTTT.

This clone was counted only a few times. The chain couples TRBV7-2 to TRBJ2-1; 10 bases map to TRBD1. Germline-derived CDR1 and CDR2 are SGHTA and FQGNSA. V lost 4 bases to trimming and J lost 7 bases; unmatched junction nucleotides: 7. The CDR3 is 15 residues long. The CDR3 DNA follows: TGTGCCAGCAGCTCTGACAGGGGGCGGGAGAATGAGCAGTTCTTC. Its translation is CASSSDRGRENEQFF.

The CDR3 region is CASSGGQGGHEAFF. For the CDR3, the DNA is TGTGCCAGCAGCGGAGGACAGGGAGGACATGAAGCTTTCTTT. This chain joins TRBV28 and TRBJ1-1; 8 positions match TRBD1. Germline V CDR1 and CDR2: MDHEN, SYDVKM. V shed 6 bases, J shed 7 bases, and the junction held 10 bases outside the gene matches. The CDR3 covers 14 residues.

The chain couples TRBV27 to TRBJ1-5, with 9 nucleotides matching TRBD1. V lost 2 bases and J lost 4; bases outside the gene matches: 0. This CDR3 has 14 residues. Per germline, CDR1 MNHEY and CDR2 SMNVEV (reference sequence). CDR3 loop: CASSLDRGNQPQHF. In DNA form, the CDR3 reads TGTGCCAGCAGTTTAGACAGGGGGAATCAGCCCCAGCATTTT.

The chain couples TRBV28 to TRBJ1-5, with D perhaps TRBD1 (5 bases). There are 14 residues in the CDR3. The germline V and J ends were trimmed by 6 bases and 1 base, with 10 bases remaining between them. Germline lookup yields CDR1 MDHEN and CDR2 SYDVKM. Written as DNA, the CDR3 is TGTGCCAGCAGGTGGGGCGGAAGCAATCAGCCCCAGCATTTT. Amino acids: CASRWGGSNQPQHF.